The rows below give T cell receptor beta chains drawn from one sample of a study of Graves' ophthalmopathy and Graves' hyperthyroidism. TCRdb processed the multiplex PCR reads anew with MiXCR; each CDR3 protein has one entry. Counted here are 500,000 to 700,000 distinct CDR3 sequences, about 20% occurring once; the ten biggest clones make up approximately 6.9%. The sequencing input was peripheral blood. These receptors were collected from a woman between 18 and 29 years old with stable Graves' hyperthyroidism. Some clones in this sample may be carry-over from other donors' samples. CDR3s include the opening cysteine and the closing phenylalanine or tryptophan. D genes are given only for firm matches. Clone size is given for some rows only: seen once, a few or many times, or a class if the clone is expanded.

D | J | V | size | CDR3 | DNA
NA | TRBJ2-5 | TRBV27 | NA | CASSFRGAKETQYF | TGTGCCAGCAGTTTTAGGGGGGCGAAAGAGACCCAGTACTTC
NA | TRBJ2-7 | TRBV18 | few | CASSPSGIDEQYF | TGTGCCAGCTCACCTTCGGGGATCGACGAGCAGTACTTC
NA | TRBJ1-2 | TRBV6-2/TRBV6-3 | few | CASSYSTFSSGYTF | TGTGCCAGCAGTTACTCGACCTTCTCCTCTGGCTACACCTTC
NA | TRBJ1-1 | TRBV20-1 | few | CSARLPSGTEAFF | TGCAGTGCTAGGCTCCCCTCGGGTACTGAAGCTTTCTTT
NA | TRBJ1-1 | TRBV9 | many | CASSLAQMNTEAFF | TGTGCCAGCAGCCTGGCACAAATGAACACTGAAGCTTTCTTT
NA | TRBJ2-1 | TRBV7-6 | many | CASSLNNNEQFF | TGTGCCAGCAGCTTAAACAACAATGAGCAGTTCTTC
NA | TRBJ1-1 | TRBV4-1 | many | CASSQSGTLNTEAFF | TGCGCCAGCAGCCAATCCGGGACCCTGAACACTGAAGCTTTCTTT
TRBD1 | TRBJ2-2 | TRBV28 | many | CASSLTGTGTGELFF | TGTGCCAGCAGTTTAACCGGGACAGGGACCGGGGAGCTGTTTTTT
NA | TRBJ1-1 | TRBV30 | NA | CAGSLRRKNTEAFF | TGTGCCGGGTCCTTGCGAAGGAAGAACACTGAAGCTTTCTTT
NA | TRBJ2-2 | TRBV24-1 | many | CATSEPLQGSGGELFF | TGTGCCACCAGTGAACCGCTACAGGGCTCCGGCGGGGAGCTGTTTTTT
NA | TRBJ1-6 | TRBV18 | many | CASSPGNNSPLHF | TGTGCCAGCTCACCCGGTAATAATTCACCCCTCCACTTT
NA | TRBJ1-1 | TRBV28 | NA | CASSRQSLVNEAFF | TGTGCCAGCAGTCGACAGAGCCTGGTCAATGAAGCTTTCTTT
NA | TRBJ2-7 | TRBV6-2/TRBV6-3 | many | CASRTSGRNYEQYF | TGTGCCAGCAGGACGTCGGGCAGGAACTACGAGCAGTACTTC
NA | TRBJ2-7 | TRBV7-8 | many | CASSSLSVRDSYEQYF | TGTGCCAGCAGCTCGTTATCGGTTAGAGACTCCTACGAGCAGTACTTC
NA | TRBJ1-1 | TRBV12-3/TRBV12-4 | NA | CASSLRSVTEAFF | TGTGCCAGCAGTTTACGGTCAGTCACTGAAGCTTTCTTT
TRBD2 | TRBJ2-7 | TRBV11-2 | few | CASSLQRGGLYEQYF | TGTGCCAGCAGCTTGCAGCGGGGGGGACTCTACGAGCAGTACTTC
NA | TRBJ1-2 | TRBV6-2/TRBV6-3 | many | CASSYVRDLYGYTF | TGTGCCAGCAGTTACGTGAGGGATCTGTACGGCTACACCTTC
NA | TRBJ2-2 | TRBV11-1 | many | CASTRPGVNTGELFF | TGTGCCAGCACCCGGCCCGGGGTGAACACCGGGGAGCTGTTTTTT
NA | TRBJ1-2 | TRBV28 | many | CASSPPGKAGYTF | TGTGCCAGCAGTCCCCCAGGGAAGGCGGGCTACACCTTC
TRBD1 | TRBJ2-7 | TRBV25-1 | NA | CASSMTTGGFFYEQYF | TGTGCCAGCAGTATGACTACAGGGGGCTTTTTCTACGAGCAGTACTTC
NA | TRBJ1-2 | TRBV27 | NA | CASRSPLGAHGYTF | TGTGCCAGCAGGTCCCCTCTTGGGGCCCATGGCTACACCTTC
NA | TRBJ1-5 | TRBV2 | many | CASKQGGQPQHF | TGTGCCAGCAAGCAGGGTGGACAGCCCCAGCATTTT